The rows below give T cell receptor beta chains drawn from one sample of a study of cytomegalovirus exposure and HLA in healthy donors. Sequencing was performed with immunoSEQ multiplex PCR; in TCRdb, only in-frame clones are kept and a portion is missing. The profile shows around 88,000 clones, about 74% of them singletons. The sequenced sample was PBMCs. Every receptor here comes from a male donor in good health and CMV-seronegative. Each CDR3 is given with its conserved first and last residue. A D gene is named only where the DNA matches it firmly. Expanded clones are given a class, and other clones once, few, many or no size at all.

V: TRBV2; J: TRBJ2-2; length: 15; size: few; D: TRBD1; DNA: TGTGCCAGCATGGGACAGGCGGGGTTCACCGGGGAGCTGTTTTTT; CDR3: CASMGQAGFTGELFF
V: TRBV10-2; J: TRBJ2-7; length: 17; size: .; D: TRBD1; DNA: TGCGCCACCTCTTTTAGAACAGGGGGAATAAGCATGTACGAGCAGTACTTC; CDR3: CATSFRTGGISMYEQYF
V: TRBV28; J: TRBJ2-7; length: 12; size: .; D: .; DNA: TGTGCCAGCAGTCAACGGGGTGACGAGCAGTACTTC; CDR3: CASSQRGDEQYF
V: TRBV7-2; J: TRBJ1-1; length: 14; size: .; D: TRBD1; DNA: TGTGCCAGCAGGGGACAGGGAATGAACACTGAAGCTTTCTTT; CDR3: CASRGQGMNTEAFF
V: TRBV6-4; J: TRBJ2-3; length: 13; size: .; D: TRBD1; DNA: TGTGCCAGCAGTCAGGGGGAAACAGATACGCAGTATTTT; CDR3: CASSQGETDTQYF
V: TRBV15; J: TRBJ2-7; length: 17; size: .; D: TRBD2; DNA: TGTGCCACCAGCAGAGATCGGGGGGGCTCCCCTTCCTACGAGCAGTACTTC; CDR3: CATSRDRGGSPSYEQYF
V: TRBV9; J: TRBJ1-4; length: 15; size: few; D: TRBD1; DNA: TGTGCCAGCAGCTTCATGGGGACAGGGGTGGAAAAACTGTTTTTT; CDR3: CASSFMGTGVEKLFF
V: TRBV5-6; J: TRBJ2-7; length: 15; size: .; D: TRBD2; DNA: TGTGCCAGCAGCTTGGACACGGGGGGAGCCTACGAGCAGTACTTC; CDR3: CASSLDTGGAYEQYF
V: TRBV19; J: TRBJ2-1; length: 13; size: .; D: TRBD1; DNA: TGTGCCAGTAGTCCGGGACAGGGAGGTCGGCAGTTCTTC; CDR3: CASSPGQGGRQFF
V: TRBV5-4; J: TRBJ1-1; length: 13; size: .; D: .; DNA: TGTGCCAGCAAACTGCGGGGGGACACTGAAGCTTTCTTT; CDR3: CASKLRGDTEAFF
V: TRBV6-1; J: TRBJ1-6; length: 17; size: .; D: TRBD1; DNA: TGTGCCAGCAGTGGATTCAGGGGGGTTTCTGTTAATTCACCCCTCCACTTT; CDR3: CASSGFRGVSVNSPLHF
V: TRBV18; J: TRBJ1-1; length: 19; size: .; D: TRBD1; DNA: TGTGCCAGCTCACCCGCACCTTTGGGGACAGGGATGGGGGACACTGAAGCTTTCTTT; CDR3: CASSPAPLGTGMGDTEAFF
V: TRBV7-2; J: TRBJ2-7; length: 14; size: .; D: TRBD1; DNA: TGTGCCAGTACTGAGGGGACAGGGCCCTACGAGCAGTACTTC; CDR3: CASTEGTGPYEQYF
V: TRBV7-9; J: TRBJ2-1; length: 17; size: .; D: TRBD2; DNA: TGTGCCAGCAGCGGAACGTTAGGACTAGCGACCTACAATGAGCAGTTCTTC; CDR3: CASSGTLGLATYNEQFF
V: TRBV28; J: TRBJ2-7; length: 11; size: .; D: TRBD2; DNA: TGTGCCAGCAGTTCAGCGGGGGAGCAGTACTTC; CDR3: CASSSAGEQYF
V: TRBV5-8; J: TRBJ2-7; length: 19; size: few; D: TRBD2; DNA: TGTGCCAGCAGCTTGATGTACGGGACTAGCGGGAGCGTCGCCTACGAGCAGTACTTC; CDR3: CASSLMYGTSGSVAYEQYF
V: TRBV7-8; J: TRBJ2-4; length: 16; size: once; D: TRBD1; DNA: TGTGCCAGCAGCTTAGTTCCCAGGGGGAGAGGGAACATTCAGTACTTC; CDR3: CASSLVPRGRGNIQYF
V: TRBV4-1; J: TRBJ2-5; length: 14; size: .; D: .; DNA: TGCGCCAGCAGCCAAGGACGGGAGTGGGAGACCCAGTACTTC; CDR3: CASSQGREWETQYF
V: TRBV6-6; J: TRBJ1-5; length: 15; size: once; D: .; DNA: TGTGCCAGCAGTTACGGGGGGGGTTTCAATCAGCCCCAGCATTTT; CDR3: CASSYGGGFNQPQHF
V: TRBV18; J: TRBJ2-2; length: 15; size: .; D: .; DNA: TGTGCCAGCTCACCCCGAGGAGACAACACCGGGGAGCTGTTTTTT; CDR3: CASSPRGDNTGELFF
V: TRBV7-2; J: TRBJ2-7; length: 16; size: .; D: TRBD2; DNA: TGTGCCAGCAGCTTAGGTAGTGGCGGGAGTGCCTACGAGCAGTACTTC; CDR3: CASSLGSGGSAYEQYF
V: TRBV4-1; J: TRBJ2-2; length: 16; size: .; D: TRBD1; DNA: TGCGCCAGCACCCTATCGGGGACAGTGGGTACCGGGGAGCTGTTTTTT; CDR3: CASTLSGTVGTGELFF
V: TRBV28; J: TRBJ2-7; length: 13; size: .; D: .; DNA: TGTGCCGGGGGGGGCACGGGAGCTTACGAGCAGTACTTC; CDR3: CAGGGTGAYEQYF
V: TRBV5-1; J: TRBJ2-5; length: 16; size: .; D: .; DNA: TGCGCCAGCAGCTTGGTTCGAGTGGGGAGACAAGAGACCCAGTACTTC; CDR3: CASSLVRVGRQETQYF
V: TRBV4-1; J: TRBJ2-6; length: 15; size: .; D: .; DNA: TGCGCCAGCAGCCAAGACGGCTCTGGGGCCAACGTCCTGACTTTC; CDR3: CASSQDGSGANVLTF
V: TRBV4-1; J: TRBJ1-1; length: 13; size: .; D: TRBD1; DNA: TGCGCCAGCAGCCGAGGACAGGACACTGAAGCTTTCTTT; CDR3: CASSRGQDTEAFF
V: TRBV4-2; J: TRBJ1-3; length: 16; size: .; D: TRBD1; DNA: TGTGCCAGCAGCCAAGGGGACAGGGTGTCTGGAAACACCATATATTTT; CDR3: CASSQGDRVSGNTIYF
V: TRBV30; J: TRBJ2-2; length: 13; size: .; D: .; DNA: TGTGCCTGGACACCAGACAGTTCCGGGGAGCTGTTTTTT; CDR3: CAWTPDSSGELFF